A selection of T cell receptor beta chains follows, all from one sample in a study of Ad26.COV2.S vaccination and SARS-CoV-2 variants. Assay: immunoSEQ multiplex PCR; the TCRdb copy retains only in-frame clones and omits some. Of 200,000 to 300,000 clones in the sample, 85% to 90% were seen once. The sample consisted of peripheral blood, taken in a trial of Ad26.COV2.S vaccine versus placebo. These receptors all come from a person between 18 and 60 years old who received the Ad26.COV2.S COVID-19 vaccine or a placebo. The CDR3 runs from the conserved cysteine through the conserved F or W. The D gene is left open where the match is weak. A clone size is listed for some rows: how often the clone was seen (once, few, many), or a class if it is expanded.

cdr3_aa | cdr3_nt | v_call | d_call | j_call | clone_size
CASSLGSSYEQYF | TGTGCCTCCTCGTTAGGGTCCTCCTACGAGCAGTACTTC | TRBV10-3 | NA | TRBJ2-7 | NA
CASRHYRDRVVGNQETQYF | TGTGCCAGCAGACACTACCGGGACAGGGTGGTCGGGAACCAAGAGACCCAGTACTTC | TRBV14 | TRBD1 | TRBJ2-5 | NA
CAGDTGSFSYEQYF | TGTGCCGGAGATACCGGGAGTTTCTCCTACGAGCAGTACTTC | TRBV19 | NA | TRBJ2-7 | NA
CASRLRTGDEKLFF | TGTGCCAGTAGGCTCAGGACAGGGGATGAAAAACTGTTTTTT | TRBV19 | TRBD1 | TRBJ1-4 | NA
CASSQRTDYGYTF | TGTGCCAGCAGCCAACGGACAGACTATGGCTACACCTTC | TRBV4-2 | NA | TRBJ1-2 | NA
CASSYDRGLNSPLHF | TGTGCCAGCAGTTATGATAGGGGGCTGAATTCACCCCTCCACTTT | TRBV6-6 | TRBD1 | TRBJ1-6 | NA
CSASWGLSTEAFF | TGCAGTGCTAGTTGGGGGCTCAGCACTGAAGCTTTCTTT | TRBV20-1 | NA | TRBJ1-1 | NA
CASTRTGDGYTF | TGTGCCAGCACTCGGACAGGGGATGGCTACACCTTC | TRBV2 | TRBD1 | TRBJ1-2 | NA
CASSYAGTGVETQYF | TGTGCCAGCAGCTACGCCGGGACAGGGGTCGAGACCCAGTACTTC | TRBV7-8 | TRBD1 | TRBJ2-5 | NA
CASSVSASGANVLTF | TGTGCCAGCAGTGTATCCGCCTCTGGGGCCAACGTCCTGACTTTC | TRBV2 | NA | TRBJ2-6 | NA
CASGLGPHNEQFF | TGTGCTAGTGGTTTGGGGCCACACAATGAGCAGTTCTTC | TRBV12-5 | NA | TRBJ2-1 | NA
CASSRPGLSNEQFF | TGTGCCAGCAGCCGACCGGGACTAAGTAATGAGCAGTTCTTC | TRBV28 | TRBD2 | TRBJ2-1 | NA
CASREYWDQPQHF | TGTGCCAGCAGGGAGTACTGGGATCAGCCCCAGCATTTT | TRBV2 | NA | TRBJ1-5 | NA
CASSLDRDRGLHGEQFF | TGTGCCAGCAGCTTAGACCGGGACAGGGGATTACATGGTGAGCAGTTCTTC | TRBV7-2 | TRBD1 | TRBJ2-1 | NA
CATNEGHQNIQYF | TGTGCCACCAACGAGGGACACCAAAACATTCAGTACTTC | TRBV19 | NA | TRBJ2-4 | NA
CASSQGAICTEAFF | TGCGCCAGCAGCCAAGGAGCCATCTGCACTGAAGCTTTCTTT | TRBV4-3 | NA | TRBJ1-1 | few
CASSEPSGGAGADTQYF | TGTGCCAGCAGTGAACCTAGCGGGGGGGCCGGGGCAGATACGCAGTATTTT | TRBV2 | TRBD2 | TRBJ2-3 | NA
CASRDFSDRGRREKLFF | TGCGCCAGCAGGGACTTCTCTGACAGGGGGCGTCGGGAAAAACTGTTTTTT | TRBV10-2 | TRBD1 | TRBJ1-4 | once
CAWSVGGNTEAFF | TGTGCCTGGAGTGTAGGCGGGAACACTGAAGCTTTCTTT | TRBV30 | NA | TRBJ1-1 | NA
CASSGWRSDNEQFF | TGTGCCAGCAGTGGTTGGCGCTCTGACAATGAGCAGTTCTTC | TRBV27 | NA | TRBJ2-1 | once
CASSITGTGPMEQYF | TGTGCCAGTAGTATAACCGGGACAGGGCCCATGGAGCAGTACTTC | TRBV19 | TRBD1 | TRBJ2-7 | NA
CASSIVRGGGTEAFF | TGTGCCAGTAGTATAGTCCGGGGAGGCGGCACTGAAGCTTTCTTT | TRBV19 | NA | TRBJ1-1 | NA
CSVEVGARYGYTF | TGCAGCGTTGAAGTCGGGGCTCGCTATGGCTACACCTTC | TRBV29-1 | NA | TRBJ1-2 | NA
CASSPGVLRAIYF | TGTGCCAGTAGTCCCGGGGTCCTCCGCGCCATATATTTT | TRBV19 | NA | TRBJ1-3 | NA